Following are 28 T cell receptor beta chains from one sample sequenced in a study of regulatory T cells in long-lasting Graves disease. The time point denotes: persistent/refractory GD, antithyroid drugs over 5 years with positive TRAb. With RNA extracted from PBMCs as input, the TCR library was made. Building of the TCR beta libraries involved iRepertoire HTBI primers and Arm-PCR of CDR3 regions. In TCRdb, the multiplex PCR reads were re-called with MiXCR into one record per CDR3 protein. Of a few hundred thousand distinct CDR3 sequences listed, roughly 23% are singletons. Sequenced material: peripheral blood mononuclear cells (PBMCs), taken when the disease was refractory, from a patient treated with antithyroid drugs. These receptors were collected from a female donor with Graves disease.

The chain uses TRBV19 and TRBJ2-5; the match to TRBD2 covers 8 bases. The CDR3 contains 14 residues. CDR1 and CDR2 from the germline V gene are LNHDA and SQIVND (reference sequence). The V and J ends lost 3 bases and 3 bases, in that order; junction bases with no gene match: 3. The CDR3: CASSIRAGEETQYF. The CDR3 DNA is TGTGCCAGTAGTATTCGAGCGGGAGAAGAGACCCAGTACTTC.

Worth noting for this clonotype: Being one base from a much bigger clone, this may be a read error. The chain couples TRBV20-1 to TRBJ2-5, with D hard to call. This CDR3 is built from 14 residues. Trimming left V 5 bases short and J 4 bases short, with 17 bases between. Germline V CDR1 and CDR2: DFQATT, SNEGSKA (reference sequence). The CDR3 nucleotides read TGCAGTGCTTTTAAATTTCGTTCCCGAGAGACCCAGTACTTC. Its translation: CSAFKFRSRETQYF.

This clonotype was seen ten or more times. This rearrangement joins TRBV7-2 to TRBJ1-5; D is uncertain. The CDR3 length is 17 residues. Trimming stripped 1 base from V and 0 bases from J, with 13 bases between. Germline V gives CDR1 SGHTA, CDR2 FQGNSA. CDR3 protein: CASSLGLAEYSNQPQHF. For the CDR3, the DNA is TGTGCCAGCAGCTTAGGGCTGGCAGAATATAGCAATCAGCCCCAGCATTTT.

This clonotype showed up many times. The rearrangement joins TRBV29-1 to TRBJ1-1, with unresolved D. V was shortened by 7 bases and J by 1 base, with 16 bases between the two germline ends. The CDR3 loop spans 14 amino acids. Germline-derived CDR1 and CDR2 are SQVTM and ANQGSEA. CDR3 coding DNA: TGCAGCGCGCTGGCCGGGTTGGGGAACACTGAAGCTTTCTTT. Translation: CSALAGLGNTEAFF.

This clonotype has just a few counts. The V and J genes are TRBV11-3 and TRBJ1-4; D uncertain. Germline V CDR1 and CDR2: SGHNT, YENEEA. The CDR3 runs to 13 residues. Trimming shortened V by 0 bases and J by 5 bases, and 4 bases separated the two germline ends. CDR3 amino acids: CASSLDPNEKLFF. CDR3 bases: TGTGCCAGCAGCTTAGACCCGAATGAAAAACTGTTTTTT.

The rearrangement uses TRBV3-1 and TRBJ2-3; D not certain. Germline V gene lookup returns CDR1 LGHDT and CDR2 YNNKEL (reference sequence). The CDR3 runs to 13 residues. The V end was cut by 3 bases, the J end by 5 bases, with 9 bases between. CDR3 coding DNA: TGTGCCAGCAGCCAGAACACTGGAGATACGCAGTATTTT. This gives the protein CASSQNTGDTQYF.

There are many counts of this clonotype. The genes are TRBV20-1 and TRBJ1-4; D might be TRBD1 (6 bases). Trimming removed 4 bases from V and 7 bases from J, with 13 bases in between. Germline V gene data show CDR1 as DFQATT and CDR2 as SNEGSKA (reference sequence). The CDR3 spans 13 residues. In DNA, the CDR3 is TGCAGTGCTACCAGGGGAATCGGTGAAAAACTGTTTTTT. It is translated as CSATRGIGEKLFF.

This clonotype was detected a few times. J is TRBJ2-7 and V is TRBV4-1; D uncertain. With 1 base removed from V and 1 base from J, the gap between germline ends came to 11 bases. CDR1 and CDR2 (germline): MGHRA, YSYEKL. The length of the CDR3 is 15 residues. Here the CDR3 reads CASSQGSPVSYEQYF. As DNA, the CDR3 is TGCGCCAGCAGCCAAGGGTCCCCCGTATCCTACGAGCAGTACTTC.

This clonotype was observed many times. The V call is TRBV7-2, the J call TRBJ1-2, with TRBD1 as a possible D gene (5 bases). V lost 2 bases and J lost 3, with 13 bases in between. Germline V gives CDR1 SGHTA, CDR2 FQGNSA. The CDR3 totals 15 residues. The CDR3 bases are TGTGCCAGCAGCTTAAGGCAGGGTCGGGACTATGGCTACACCTTC. This gives the protein CASSLRQGRDYGYTF.

The gene calls are TRBV19 and TRBJ1-5, with no clear D. The V end lost 3 bases, the J end lost 4 bases, and 13 bases lay between the germline ends. Germline V gene sequence: CDR1 LNHDA, CDR2 SQIVND (reference sequence). This CDR3 region has 15 residues. The CDR3 DNA is TGTGCCAGTAGTATCCTAGGACGGGAAAATCAGCCCCAGCATTTT. Residues: CASSILGRENQPQHF. Together with reference TRBV19 and TRBJ1-5, the CDR3 gives the full variable domain: DGGITQSPKYLFRKEGQNVTLSCEQNLNHDAMYWYRQDPGQGLRLIYYSQIVNDFQKGDIAEGYSVSREKKESFPLTVTSAQKNPTAFYLCASSILGRENQPQHFGDGTRLSIL.

This chain uses TRBV12-3 or TRBV12-4 with TRBJ2-5, with D perhaps TRBD2 (5 bases). The J call may not be correct, given that the DNA end is closer to TRBJ2-1. The CDR3 is 12 residues long. The CDR3 bases are TGTGCCAGCAATGTGTTGGGGAGTGAGCAGTTCTTC. This translates into CASNVLGSEQFF.

The V call is TRBV11-3, the J call TRBJ2-7; D not resolved. The CDR3 runs 14 residues. CDR1 is SGHNT, CDR2 YENEEA, per germline. The V end was cut by 3 bases, the J end by 6 bases, with 15 bases between. The CDR3 DNA reads TGTGCCAGCAGCTTGCCGGTGATGACGGGCGAGCAGTACTTC. This gives the protein CASSLPVMTGEQYF.

The J gene is TRBJ1-1, the V gene TRBV18; D is uncertain. Germline V CDR1 and CDR2: KGHSH, LQKENI. Between the trimmed V and J ends, which lost 3 bases and 10 bases, there was a span of 15 bases. The CDR3 consists of 13 residues. The CDR3, as DNA: TGTGCCAGCTCACCCGGGCCTGAACCGGGAGCTTTCTTT. Its translation is CASSPGPEPGAFF.

The gene calls are TRBV30 and TRBJ1-2, with a tentative D call TRBD1 (5 bases). The V end lost 4 bases, the J end lost 0 bases, and 12 bases lay between the germline ends. Germline V gene sequence: CDR1 GTSNPN, CDR2 SVGIG (reference sequence). The CDR3 is made up of 14 amino acids. Written as DNA, the CDR3 is TGTGCCTGGAAACCGGGGCTCGCTAACTATGGCTACACCTTC. As protein: CAWKPGLANYGYTF.

This clonotype was detected ten times or more. The chain carries TRBV7-2 and TRBJ1-3; D unclear. Germline loops: CDR1 SGHTA, CDR2 FQGNSA. The CDR3 covers 14 residues. V lost 6 bases, J lost 0 bases, and 9 bases lay in between. The CDR3 region has the DNA TGTGCCAGCAGTTTGACCTACTCTGGAAACACCATATATTTT. Translated, it gives CASSLTYSGNTIYF.

This clonotype has a count of ten or more. V usage is TRBV28 and J usage is TRBJ1-3; D is undetermined. The V gene's germline CDR1 is MDHEN and CDR2 SYDVKM. There are 14 residues in the CDR3. V lost 2 bases and J 2 bases, leaving 7 bases between the germline ends. The CDR3: CASSLPGAGNTIYF. In nucleotides, the CDR3 is TGTGCCAGCAGTTTACCTGGAGCTGGAAACACCATATATTTT.

This clonotype was picked up many times. The gene calls are TRBV10-3 and TRBJ1-1; D is unclear. There are 12 residues in the CDR3. In germline, CDR1 is ENHRY, CDR2 SYGVKD. V lost 3 bases and J lost 1, with 3 bases in between. DNA for the CDR3: TGTGCCATCAGTGATCGGAACACTGAAGCTTTCTTT. The encoded protein is CAISDRNTEAFF.

This clonotype appeared many times. The genes are TRBV7-2 and TRBJ1-4; D remains unclear. This CDR3 spans 15 amino acids. CDR1 is SGHTA and CDR2 is FQGNSA in the germline V gene. Trimming pared 8 bases from V and 1 base from J, leaving 14 bases between. The CDR3 nucleotides are TGTGCCAGCGGTAAACCCCCTGGAACTAATGAAAAACTGTTTTTT. This translates into CASGKPPGTNEKLFF. Filled out from reference TRBV7-2 and TRBJ1-4, the complete variable domain reads GAGVSQSPSNKVTEKGKDVELRCDPISGHTALYWYRQSLGQGLEFLIYFQGNSAPDKSGLPSDRFSAERTGGSVSTLTIQRTQQEDSAVYLCASGKPPGTNEKLFFGSGTQLSVL.

The chain is built from TRBV30 and TRBJ2-7, with 11 positions matching TRBD1. The CDR3 loop spans 15 amino acids. V lost 2 bases, J lost 6 bases, and 9 bases stayed unmatched. Germline loops: CDR1 GTSNPN, CDR2 SVGIG (reference sequence). DNA for the CDR3: TGTGCCTGGAGTATCCACGGGACAGGGGGTTTCGAGCAGTACTTC. Amino acids: CAWSIHGTGGFEQYF. The full variable domain, completed using reference TRBV30 and TRBJ2-7, is SQTIHQWPATLVQPVGSPLSLECTVEGTSNPNLYWYRQAAGRGLQLLFYSVGIGQISSEVPQNLSASRPQDRQFILSSKKLLLSDSGFYLCAWSIHGTGGFEQYFGPGTRLTVT.

This clonotype appeared many times. The genes are TRBV15 and TRBJ2-7; D possibly corresponds to TRBD1 (6 bases). Trimming shortened V by 5 bases and J by 3 bases, and 14 bases separated the two germline ends. CDR1 LNHNV and CDR2 YYDKDF come from the germline V gene (reference sequence). This CDR3 contains 14 residues. Written as DNA, the CDR3 is TGTGCCACCAGCTTAATCGTCAGGGGCTACGAGCAGTACTTC. Its protein is CATSLIVRGYEQYF.

V gene TRBV20-1 combines with J gene TRBJ2-2; TRBD2 agrees at 13 bases. There are 15 residues in the CDR3. The germline gives CDR1 DFQATT, CDR2 SNEGSKA (reference sequence). V shed 6 bases, J shed 3 bases, and the junction held 4 bases outside the gene matches. The DNA for the CDR3 is TGCAGTGCCCGACTAGCGGGAGGCCACACCGGGGAGCTGTTTTTT. This sequence encodes CSARLAGGHTGELFF.

About this clonotype: A clone one base away is much larger, so this may be a read error. The chain carries TRBV7-8 and TRBJ1-2; TRBD1 agrees at 9 bases. Germline V CDR1 and CDR2: SGHVS, FQNEAQ. CDR3 length: 16 residues. The V and J ends lost 5 bases and 1 base, in that order; junction bases with no gene match: 8. This CDR3 reads CASSPGTGLINYGYTF. CDR3 coding DNA: TGTGCCAGCAGCCCCGGGACAGGGCTAATTAACTATGGCTACACCTTC.

This chain joins TRBV12-3 or TRBV12-4 and TRBJ2-1; TRBD2 might be the D (6 bases). This CDR3 is 13 amino acids long. V was pared by 6 bases and J by 5 bases, with 11 bases between. The CDR3 nucleotides are TGTGCCAGCAGCCGGGACTTCAACAATGAGCAGTTCTTC. Translation: CASSRDFNNEQFF.

This clonotype was detected a few times. The gene calls are TRBV9 and TRBJ1-4, with TRBD1 matching 9 bases. Germline V gene lookup returns CDR1 SGDLS and CDR2 YYNGEE. The V gene end was trimmed by 5 bases and the J gene end by 8 bases; junction bases not matched to a gene: 13. The CDR3 is 16 amino acids. In nucleotides, the CDR3 is TGTGCCAGCAGTGAGACTCCGGGACAGGGAAGAGAAAAACTGTTTTTT. Translation gives CASSETPGQGREKLFF.

The rearrangement uses TRBV29-1 and TRBJ2-5; TRBD1 is a possible D gene (6 bases). The CDR3 totals 13 residues. Germline V gives CDR1 SQVTM, CDR2 ANQGSEA. V lost 7 bases, J lost 4 bases, and 16 bases lay in between. CDR3 in DNA: TGCAGCGCCGTTACAGGGTTGGGAGAGACCCAGTACTTC. Translation gives CSAVTGLGETQYF.

This clonotype was observed many times. The chain combines TRBV28 with TRBJ1-4; TRBD1 is a possible D gene (6 bases). This CDR3 comprises 15 residues. Germline V CDR1 and CDR2: MDHEN, SYDVKM. The germline V and J ends were trimmed by 6 bases and 8 bases, with 19 bases remaining between them. The CDR3 loop reads CASSQSGGRWEKLFF. CDR3 DNA: TGTGCCAGCAGCCAAAGCGGGGGGCGCTGGGAAAAACTGTTTTTT.

This clonotype has a handful of counts. The rearrangement links TRBV7-2 to TRBJ2-7; D tentatively reads TRBD1 or TRBD2 (6 bases each). Germline assignment: CDR1 SGHTA and CDR2 FQGNSA. V was shortened by 1 base and J by 4 bases, with 20 bases between the two germline ends. The length of the CDR3 is 17 residues. In DNA form, the CDR3 reads TGTGCCAGCAGCTTAGATAAAGGAGGGGGACTTACTTACGAGCAGTACTTC. It translates to CASSLDKGGGLTYEQYF.

This clonotype has just a few counts. The rearrangement uses TRBV19 and TRBJ1-4, with D tentatively TRBD1 (6 bases). The CDR3 has 18 amino acids. Germline CDR1 and CDR2: LNHDA and SQIVND (reference sequence). V shed 3 bases and J shed 0 bases, with 17 bases lying between them. This chain's CDR3 is CASSIRQGHGATNEKLFF. The DNA of the CDR3 is TGTGCCAGTAGTATCAGGCAGGGACACGGCGCAACTAATGAAAAACTGTTTTTT.